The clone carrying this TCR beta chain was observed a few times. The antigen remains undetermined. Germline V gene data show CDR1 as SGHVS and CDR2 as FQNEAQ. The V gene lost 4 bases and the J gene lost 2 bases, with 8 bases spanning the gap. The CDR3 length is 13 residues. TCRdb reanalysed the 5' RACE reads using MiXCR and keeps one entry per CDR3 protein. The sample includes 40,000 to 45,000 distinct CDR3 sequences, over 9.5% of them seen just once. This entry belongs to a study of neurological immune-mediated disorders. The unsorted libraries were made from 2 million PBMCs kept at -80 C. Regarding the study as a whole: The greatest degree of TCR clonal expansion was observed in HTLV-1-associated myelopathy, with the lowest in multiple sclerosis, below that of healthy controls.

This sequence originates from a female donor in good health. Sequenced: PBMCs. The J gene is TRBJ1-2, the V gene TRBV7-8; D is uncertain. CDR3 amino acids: CASSSGLNYGYTF. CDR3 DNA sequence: TGTGCCAGCAGCTCAGGACTCAACTATGGCTACACCTTC.